A single T cell receptor beta chain is shown here with its context. Its antigen remains unidentified. This sample was included in a study of cytomegalovirus exposure and HLA in healthy donors. Findings and caveats of the study: Despite most TCR sequences being rare, some public TCRs occurred in many donors.

PCR involved 60 Vbeta and 13 Jbeta primers. In the original processing: Later reanalysis found 80 million or so unique TCR beta chains, some 10 million of them shared. TCRdb's table, derived via immunoSEQ multiplex PCR, lists solely in-frame clones and lacks some. V and J calls and clone size are those listed in that table; D and trimming were worked out from the DNA. The profile shows 100,000 to 150,000 clones, approximately 80% of them singletons. Looked up from germline, CDR1 is SNHLY and CDR2 is FYNNEI. This CDR3 is 12 amino acids long. J lost 13 bases, V lost 7 bases, and 8 bases had no gene match.

The TCR sequence derives from a man aged 18-30 years in good health and CMV-seronegative. Sequences were obtained from PBMCs. The chain employs TRBV2 and TRBJ1-2, with 11 bases aligning to TRBD1. The CDR3 bases are TGTGCCAGCATGGGGGACAGGGGGTCCGGCACCTTC. It yields the protein CASMGDRGSGTF.